The 21 T cell receptor beta chains given below trace back to one sample, sequenced in a study of cytomegalovirus exposure and HLA in healthy donors. PCR was performed using 60 Vbeta and 13 Jbeta primers. Here immunoSEQ multiplex PCR was the method, and the copy in TCRdb shows in-frame clones only, minus some. Of about 180,000 clones listed, 76% are singletons. Material for sequencing was PBMCs. The receptor set was obtained from a man younger than 35 in good health and CMV-seronegative.

CDR3 sequence reads: CASSRQGGYNEQFF. CDR3 DNA: TGTGCCAGCAGTCGACAGGGGGGCTACAATGAGCAGTTCTTC. The genes are TRBV6-1 and TRBJ2-1, with TRBD1 matching 9 bases. The ends lost 5 bases at V and 3 bases at J; junction bases unmatched: 2. Germline V gene data show CDR1 as MNHNS and CDR2 as SASEGT. The CDR3 contains 14 residues.

The chain links TRBV19 to TRBJ1-3; 7 bases are shared with TRBD1. V lost 8 bases and J lost 2; bases outside the gene matches: 3. In germline, CDR1 is LNHDA, CDR2 SQIVND (reference sequence). CDR3 length equals 13 residues. CDR3 protein: CASRQGAGNTIYF. The CDR3 DNA reads as TGTGCCAGTCGACAGGGAGCTGGAAACACCATATATTTT. Together with reference TRBV19 and TRBJ1-3, the CDR3 gives the full variable domain: DGGITQSPKYLFRKEGQNVTLSCEQNLNHDAMYWYRQDPGQGLRLIYYSQIVNDFQKGDIAEGYSVSREKKESFPLTVTSAQKNPTAFYLCASRQGAGNTIYFGEGSWLTVV.

The rearrangement uses TRBV10-3 and TRBJ1-3; the match to TRBD1 covers 7 bases. This CDR3 region has 13 residues. V lost 7 bases and J lost 4; bases outside the gene matches: 4. Germline-derived CDR1 and CDR2 are ENHRY and SYGVKD. CDR3 amino acids: CAIKGAAGNTIYF. The CDR3 nucleotides are TGTGCCATCAAGGGGGCCGCAGGAAACACCATATATTTT.

This chain joins TRBV18 and TRBJ2-2, with D possibly TRBD1 on 6 matching bases. The CDR3 has 14 amino acids. Germline V gives CDR1 KGHSH, CDR2 LQKENI. V lost 3 bases, J lost 8 bases, and 13 bases lay in between. The CDR3, as DNA: TGTGCCAGCTCACCCGGGACACCGACAGGGGAGCTGTTTTTT. Protein sequence: CASSPGTPTGELFF.

J is TRBJ2-7 and V is TRBV7-3; 8 nucleotides align to TRBD2. The V gene's germline CDR1 is SGHTA and CDR2 FQGTGA. V was clipped by 5 bases and J by 6 bases; unmatched bases: 9. CDR3 length: 14 residues. CDR3 amino acids: CASSAGLAGAEQYF. CDR3 sequence (DNA): TGTGCCAGCAGCGCTGGACTAGCTGGCGCCGAGCAGTACTTC.

The chain employs TRBV5-5 and TRBJ2-7, with TRBD1 identical over 8 bases. CDR1 is SGHKS and CDR2 is YYEKEE in the germline V gene (reference sequence). The CDR3 contains 15 residues. The ends lost 2 bases at V and 0 bases at J; junction bases unmatched: 4. The CDR3 sequence is CASSLPGTGSYEQYF. The CDR3 coding sequence is TGTGCCAGCAGCTTACCCGGGACAGGCTCCTACGAGCAGTACTTC.

This clone was detected only a few times. The rearrangement links TRBV6-5 to TRBJ2-7, with D tentatively TRBD1 (5 bases). This CDR3 has 13 residues. With 6 bases removed from V and 7 bases from J, the gap between germline ends came to 16 bases. Germline V gene data show CDR1 as MNHEY and CDR2 as SVGAGI. The CDR3 here is CASRRTGAGEQYF. The CDR3 DNA is TGTGCCAGCAGGCGGACCGGCGCAGGGGAGCAGTACTTC.

V gene TRBV28 combines with J gene TRBJ2-7; TRBD2 matches at 7 bases. The CDR3 spans 15 residues. Losses at the gene ends were 4 bases for V and 4 bases for J; bases not matched to a gene: 10. Per the germline V gene, CDR1 is MDHEN and CDR2 is SYDVKM. DNA of the CDR3: TGTGCCAGCAGTTATGCTTCCGGGGGGAAGTACGAGCAGTACTTC. Translated: CASSYASGGKYEQYF.

The J gene is TRBJ1-2, the V gene TRBV6-1, with a possible D match to TRBD1 (5 bases). V dropped 0 bases and J dropped 0 bases, with 11 bases sitting between them. Per the germline V gene, CDR1 is MNHNS and CDR2 is SASEGT. The CDR3 consists of 16 residues. The CDR3 sequence: CASSEAGRVTNYGYTF. The CDR3 region has the DNA TGTGCCAGCAGTGAAGCGGGCAGGGTAACTAACTATGGCTACACCTTC.

The V call is TRBV19, the J call TRBJ2-3, with D hard to call. Per germline, CDR1 LNHDA and CDR2 SQIVND (reference sequence). V was trimmed by 3 bases and J by 6 bases, leaving 10 bases between them. The CDR3 runs to 13 residues. CDR3 in amino acids: CASSISTPDTQYF. The CDR3 DNA is TGTGCCAGTAGTATTTCTACCCCCGATACGCAGTATTTT.

This clone was detected a few times. The rearrangement uses TRBV30 and TRBJ1-1; TRBD1 might be the D (5 bases). This CDR3 is 13 amino acids long. The V and J ends lost 8 bases and 2 bases respectively, with 15 bases between them. CDR1 and CDR2 from the germline V gene are GTSNPN and SVGIG (reference sequence). The CDR3 here is CALGRGFNTEAFF. The CDR3 DNA reads TGTGCCCTAGGGAGGGGCTTCAACACTGAAGCTTTCTTT.

This clone was observed a handful of times. V and J are TRBV7-3 and TRBJ2-2, with 7 bases lining up with TRBD2. V shed 5 bases, J shed 1 base, and the junction held 4 bases outside the gene matches. Germline V lookup: CDR1 SGHTA, CDR2 FQGTGA. CDR3 size: 15 residues. This CDR3 reads CASSMGGVNTGELFF. Here the CDR3 DNA reads TGTGCCAGCAGCATGGGGGGGGTGAACACCGGGGAGCTGTTTTTT.

V gene TRBV4-2 combines with J gene TRBJ2-7; D may be TRBD1 (6 bases). The CDR3 has 19 amino acids. V lost 4 bases and J lost 2, with 27 bases in between. The germline V gene encodes CDR1 LGHNA and CDR2 YNFKEQ. CDR3 in DNA: TGTGCCAGCAGCCTCCTACAGGGCGGGCTGGGTCGAGCCACCTACGAGCAGTACTTC. Amino acid sequence: CASSLLQGGLGRATYEQYF.

The chain combines TRBV5-5 with TRBJ2-5, with 10 bases that match TRBD1. The V gene's germline CDR1 is SGHKS and CDR2 YYEKEE (reference sequence). The CDR3 consists of 16 residues. The J segment lost 2 bases and the V segment lost 2 bases, leaving 6 bases of the junction unmatched. This chain's CDR3 is CASSLSWDRGQETQYF. CDR3 nucleotide sequence: TGTGCCAGCAGCTTAAGTTGGGACAGGGGACAAGAGACCCAGTACTTC.

The chain recombines TRBV27 with TRBJ2-7; the D gene is possibly TRBD1 (6 bases). Germline V gives CDR1 MNHEY, CDR2 SMNVEV (reference sequence). The CDR3 runs 14 residues. Trimming took off 5 bases at V and 5 bases at J, with 16 bases between the two ends. Written as DNA, the CDR3 is TGTGCCAGCAGTCGTCTCAGCCGGGACAACGAGCAGTACTTC. Residues: CASSRLSRDNEQYF.

This chain connects TRBV5-1 to TRBJ1-6; no firm D call. The V end was cut by 4 bases, the J end by 13 bases, with 12 bases between. The germline CDR1 and CDR2 sequences are SGHRS and YFSETQ. This CDR3 has 12 residues. The CDR3 DNA reads TGCGCCAGCAGCGTAGAGGTGGGTCCCCTCCACTTT. Protein sequence: CASSVEVGPLHF.

The chain recombines TRBV7-8 with TRBJ2-7, with TRBD1 matching over 7 bases. The germline CDR1 and CDR2 sequences are SGHVS and FQNEAQ. Trimming removed 5 bases from V and 0 bases from J; junction bases left unmatched: 7. There are 15 residues in the CDR3. The CDR3 spells CASSTDRVHSYEQYF. CDR3 sequence (DNA): TGTGCCAGCAGCACCGACAGGGTACACTCCTACGAGCAGTACTTC.

The chain links TRBV7-9 to TRBJ2-7; maybe TRBD1 (6 bases). The CDR3 consists of 13 residues. Germline V gene sequence: CDR1 SEHNR, CDR2 FQNEAQ (reference sequence). V was clipped by 7 bases and J by 9 bases, with 19 bases between them. The CDR3 spells CASTSKELQGQYF. In DNA form, the CDR3 reads TGTGCCAGCACCTCGAAGGAATTACAGGGGCAGTACTTC.

V is TRBV11-2 and J is TRBJ2-5; 10 positions agree with TRBD2. CDR1 and CDR2 (germline): SGHAT, FQNNGV. Unmatched junction bases numbered 9, after V lost 0 bases and J lost 5 bases. The CDR3 is 17 amino acids. CDR3 in DNA: TGTGCCAGCAGCTTAGATCGGGCTAGCGGGAGCAGGGAGACCCAGTACTTC. Amino acids: CASSLDRASGSRETQYF. Looking up the rest from reference TRBV11-2 and TRBJ2-5 gives the full variable domain: EAGVAQSPRYKIIEKRQSVAFWCNPISGHATLYWYQQILGQGPKLLIQFQNNGVVDDSQLPKDRFSAERLKGVDSTLKIQPAKLEDSAVYLCASSLDRASGSRETQYFGPGTRLLVL.

The chain is built from TRBV5-1 and TRBJ2-5; 8 nucleotides agree with TRBD1. J gave up 2 bases and V 4 bases, and 7 bases lay outside the gene matches. CDR3 length: 15 amino acids. Germline CDR1 SGHRS, CDR2 YFSETQ. This CDR3 reads CASSPIRGRQETQYF. The CDR3 coding sequence is TGCGCCAGCAGCCCGATCAGGGGGCGACAAGAGACCCAGTACTTC.

This clone has more than one count but fewer than ten. The chain uses TRBV9 and TRBJ2-5, with D possibly TRBD2 on 7 matching bases. Germline CDR1 SGDLS, CDR2 YYNGEE. Trimming took 4 bases from V and 1 from J, leaving 17 bases between them. The CDR3 is 16 residues long. The CDR3 bases are TGTGCCAGCAGCTCGTCCGGGGGGCGGGGCCAAGAGACCCAGTACTTC. It specifies CASSSSGGRGQETQYF.